This T cell receptor beta chain was sequenced in a study of cytomegalovirus exposure and HLA in healthy donors. Study overall: Both the approximately 120 validation repertoires and the 500 to 700 first-cohort repertoires used the same platform, as reported by a later analysis. Findings of the study overall: Subsequent analysis revealed that first-cohort TCR clusters tended to co-occur in the 110 or so validation repertoires. Associated with cytomegalovirus, according to the listing, were around 170 TCR beta chains.

CDR3 length equals 15 residues. Germline V gives CDR1 SGHDN, CDR2 FVKESK. Deletions cut 1 base from V and 9 bases from J, with 18 bases between. This clone was found a few times. Its antigen is not known. The assay was immunoSEQ multiplex PCR, and TCRdb's table has in-frame clones only and misses some. The data show tens of thousands of clones, 94% seen once. The rearrangement joins TRBV14 to TRBJ1-1, with a possible D match to TRBD1 (5 bases). The receptor was isolated from a young woman in good health and CMV-seropositive. The sample comprised PBMCs. The CDR3 nucleotides read TGTGCCAGCAGCCAAGTTGTTTTAGGGGCGGCGAAAGCTTTCTTT. Amino acids: CASSQVVLGAAKAFF.